This T cell receptor (beta chain) was recovered during a study of shared clonotypes between healthy human individuals. Whole-study results and caveats: Naive CD4 clonotypes overlapped across a handful of donors at approximately 5.3%.

In germline, CDR1 is MNHEY, CDR2 SMNVEV (reference sequence). V dropped 7 bases and J dropped 4 bases, with 28 bases sitting between them. The CDR3 is 18 amino acids. TCRdb's copy holds only in-frame clones and misses some; the assay was immunoSEQ multiplex PCR. The repertoire holds about 1.1 million clones, with around 82% as singletons. To note about this clone: The antigen remains undetermined.

The sample consisted of memory CD4+ T cells from PBMCs. Subset in this sample: CD45RA-negative fraction. The gene calls are TRBV27 and TRBJ1-1; tentative D call: TRBD1 (5 bases). The origin of this receptor is a man younger than 35 in good health. Some clones in this sample may be carry-over from other donors' samples. CDR3 sequence (DNA): TGTGCCAGCACCGATGGGGGGTTCGTGAGGGCTGGGGGCACTGAAGCTTTCTTT. Translated: CASTDGGFVRAGGTEAFF.